Described below is a single TCR beta chain sequence and its context. Its specificity is not known. Clones were sequenced by immunoSEQ multiplex PCR, and TCRdb holds only the in-frame ones, with some missing. The sample has over 85,000 clones; approximately 90% are singletons. This CDR3 comprises 15 residues. The V and J ends lost 4 bases and 7 bases, in that order; junction bases with no gene match: 10. Germline V CDR1 and CDR2: SGHDT, YYEEEE. The record originates from a study of T cell responses to AZD1222 COVID-19 vaccine. Study conclusions and caveats: Repertoires were obtained only post-peak T cell response. Increased Spike-specific TCR breadth and depth were observed after two AZD1222 doses. Just a handful of people given AZD1222 tested seropositive at baseline.

V and J are TRBV5-6 and TRBJ1-4; 7 bases agree with TRBD1. The origin of this receptor is an adult who received the AZD1222 COVID-19 vaccine. Source: peripheral blood, taken 28 days after the second AZD1222 dose. The CDR3 DNA reads as TGTGCCAGCAGCCGACAAGCAGGGGGTGGTGAAAAACTGTTTTTT. It encodes CASSRQAGGGEKLFF.